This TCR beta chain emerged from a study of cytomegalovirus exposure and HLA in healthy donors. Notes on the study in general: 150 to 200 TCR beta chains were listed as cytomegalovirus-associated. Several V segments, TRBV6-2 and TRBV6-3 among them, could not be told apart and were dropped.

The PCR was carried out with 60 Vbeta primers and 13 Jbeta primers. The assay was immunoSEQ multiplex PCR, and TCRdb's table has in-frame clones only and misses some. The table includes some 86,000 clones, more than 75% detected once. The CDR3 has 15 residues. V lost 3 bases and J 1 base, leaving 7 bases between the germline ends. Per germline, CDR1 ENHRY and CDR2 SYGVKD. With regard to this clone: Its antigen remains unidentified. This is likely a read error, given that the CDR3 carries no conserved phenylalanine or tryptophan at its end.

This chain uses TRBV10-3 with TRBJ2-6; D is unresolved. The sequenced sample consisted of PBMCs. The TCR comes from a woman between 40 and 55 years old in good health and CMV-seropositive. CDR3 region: CAISEGQSGANVLTV. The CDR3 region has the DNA TGTGCCATCAGTGAAGGGCAGTCTGGGGCCAACGTCCTGACTGTC.